Included here is one TCR beta chain sequence, with context. Its specific antigen is unknown. It has no much larger one-base neighbor in the sample; base qualities were not kept. CDR1 and CDR2, per the germline V gene, are ENHRY and SYGVKD. From the cysteine up to the valine, the CDR3 has a length of 12 residues. Of the read, only the CDR3 DNA is kept; its 36 bases are in frame from base 1. V ends up 4 bases short and J 6 bases short, with an unmatched junction base count of 2. The data stem from a study of beta chain features in type 1 diabetes (dated by TCRdb to 2017 to 2018). Concerning the study at large: Patients and healthy donors did not differ in mean age, gender distribution, total cell number or subset yield. A total of 90 million to 140 million sorted cells were examined across all samples, and RNA yield correlated strongly with the number of cells per subset. In the study, recently diagnosed type 1 diabetes patients and matched healthy donors were compared on the TCRB repertoires of their sorted circulating CD4+ T cell subsets. Whereas all 30 or so donors provided naive and central memory subsets, regulatory and stem cell-like memory subsets were isolated from just 8 patients and roughly 8 healthy donors. Broader findings and caveats from the paper: Because cDNA rather than genomic DNA was sequenced, highly expressing activated cells could have been over-represented, although no difference in activation and CD3 levels was found between groups. Because small numbers of individuals were included in the HLA sub-analyses, any influence of HLA type on TCRB rearrangement was left unresolved. Shorter templates might be favored by PCR, yet because patient and control samples were amplified and corrected together, any such skew would affect both groups equally. At VDJ recombination sites, type 1 diabetes patients had fewer insertions and more deleted nucleotides, which implies abnormalities in thymic rearrangement. Naive, central memory and regulatory TCRB repertoires appeared more similar among patients than among healthy donors. In all four CD4+ subsets, TCRB CDR3 length was moderately but significantly shorter in type 1 diabetes patients.

The entire amount of isolated RNA was reverse transcribed using the High Capacity cDNA Reverse Transcription Kit, so the sequenced TCRB transcripts were expressed ones. Deep immunoSEQ sequencing was performed on naive, central memory and regulatory T cell samples, with an average of approximately 3.9 million total reads per sample. Sorted cells were lysed in RLT buffer, and RNA was extracted using DNase-treated RNeasy Micro or Mini kits according to cell number. To prevent cross-contamination, every cell subset was processed on its own, while patient and healthy donor samples were processed together. The immunoSEQ multiplex PCR was used to amplify TCRB sequences from cDNA, generating 87-bp fragments that spanned the CDR3 region. Sequencing of the amplicons was performed on the Illumina HiSeq platform. On the authors' methods: Synthetic template baselines were used to correct PCR bias computationally, reads within Hamming distance 2 were collapsed, and singletons that could not be merged were discarded. Reads were aligned to IMGT to assign V, D and J genes, CDR3 length, and insertions or deletions at six rearrangement sites. Clonotype counts were normalized to sorted cell number within each subset before computing true diversity and Gini coefficients with the tcR R package. Repertoire sharing was quantified using the overlap coefficient calculated on TCRB nucleotide sequences. What TCRdb holds here is the immuneACCESS table cut down to in-frame rearrangements. Part of the clones is not present; checked against another copy, under half of the missing clones reflect an unresolved V gene, and the others are unexplained. V, J and clone size are taken as reported in that table, and D and trimming were inferred from the DNA itself. The sample data list 250,000 to 350,000 clones, and 12% to 15% of these were observed just once. Over 5.5% of the sample is held by the ten biggest clonotypes.

From each donor, a single peripheral blood sample of about 100 mL on average was drawn into heparinised tubes. Naive, central memory, regulatory and stem cell-like memory CD4+ T cells were sorted on a BD FACSAria II using a panel including CD45RO, CCR7, CD25, CD127, CD95 and CD27. All sorted populations exceeded 95% purity. PBMCs were separated immediately by Lymphoprep density gradient centrifugation and were stained directly, without being cultured. Samples were stained and sorted in pairs, with one healthy donor and one patient per experiment, so that batch effects were minimized. The V and J segments used are TRBV10-3 and TRBJ2-7, with TRBD1 identical over 8 junction bases. The sequenced material came from central memory CD4+ T cells from blood. This receptor was identified in a man aged 25 to 45 in good health. The CDR3 has the sequence CAISGTGPEQYV. The base sequence is TGTGCCATCAGTGGGACAGGGCCCGAGCAGTACGTC.